This T cell receptor beta chain emerged from a study of cytomegalovirus exposure and HLA in healthy donors. Germline CDR1 and CDR2: GTSNPN and SVGIG (reference sequence). The CDR3 spans 13 residues. Deletions cut 8 bases from V and 2 bases from J, with 15 bases between. Both 60 Vbeta primers and 13 Jbeta primers went into the PCR. Assay used: immunoSEQ multiplex PCR; TCRdb lists only in-frame clones, some missing. The sample records fewer than 130,000 clones, roughly three quarters being singletons. The rearrangement uses TRBV30 and TRBJ1-1; D might be TRBD1 (6 bases). Sequencing used PBMCs. This TCR was recovered from a man younger than 40 in good health and CMV-seropositive. CDR3 coding DNA: TGTGCCCGGGGTGGCAGGGGCAACACTGAAGCTTTCTTT. Its translation is CARGGRGNTEAFF.